A single sample gave rise to the 22 T cell receptor beta chains below, sequenced in a study of blood T cell repertoires in COVID-19. Produced via immunoSEQ multiplex PCR; TCRdb's table is partial and in-frame only. The table includes over 50,000 clones, over 65% detected once. The sample was peripheral blood. All receptors derive from a man older than 75 with active or convalescent COVID-19.

This chain joins TRBV30 and TRBJ2-5, with no clear D. CDR1 is GTSNPN and CDR2 is SVGIG in the germline V gene (reference sequence). This CDR3 has 14 residues. Trimming left V 3 bases short and J 2 bases short, with 13 bases between. CDR3 residues: CAWSPGGTQETQYF. The CDR3 bases are TGTGCCTGGAGCCCCGGCGGAACACAAGAGACCCAGTACTTC.

CDR3 in amino acids: CASSAEQGYGNQPQHF. The DNA of the CDR3 is TGTGCCAGCAGCGCCGAACAGGGGTACGGCAATCAGCCCCAGCATTTT. The genes are TRBV9 and TRBJ1-5; TRBD1 matches at 7 bases. CDR3 length: 16 amino acids. Germline V gives CDR1 SGDLS, CDR2 YYNGEE. V lost 3 bases and J lost 2; bases outside the gene matches: 8.

The V gene is TRBV5-4, the J gene TRBJ2-3; 11 nucleotides agree with TRBD2. In germline, CDR1 is SGHNT, CDR2 YYREEE (reference sequence). The CDR3 runs to 16 residues. V gave up 0 bases and J gave up 1 base; unmatched junction bases: 1. The CDR3: CASSLVAGGGTDTQYF. Written as DNA, the CDR3 is TGTGCCAGCAGCTTGGTAGCGGGAGGGGGCACAGATACGCAGTATTTT.

This clone occurred a few times. The chain employs TRBV5-6 and TRBJ2-1, with 8 positions matching TRBD2. V was clipped by 0 bases and J by 0 bases; unmatched bases: 5. CDR1 is SGHDT, CDR2 YYEEEE, per germline. There are 17 residues in the CDR3. CDR3 residues: CASSLAVSGSSYNEQFF. Here the CDR3 DNA reads TGTGCCAGCAGCTTGGCCGTGAGCGGGAGCTCCTACAATGAGCAGTTCTTC.

The gene calls are TRBV11-3 and TRBJ2-2; tentative D call: TRBD2 (6 bases). This CDR3 is 15 amino acids long. V was cut by 4 bases and J by 6 bases, with 15 bases left in between. CDR1 is SGHNT, CDR2 YENEEA, per germline. CDR3 in DNA: TGTGCCAGCAGCTCGACTACCTCGGGAGCCGGGGAGCTGTTTTTT. Protein product: CASSSTTSGAGELFF.

This clone was counted once. This chain connects TRBV11-3 to TRBJ2-1; 9 bases line up with TRBD2. The CDR3 is made up of 16 amino acids. Germline V lookup: CDR1 SGHNT, CDR2 YENEEA. Trimming took 1 base from V and 6 from J; bases not matched to a gene: 7. CDR3 amino acids: CASSLGGSGSGNEQFF. The DNA for the CDR3 is TGTGCCAGCAGCTTAGGTGGTAGCGGGAGTGGCAATGAGCAGTTCTTC.

This clone appeared a single time. The chain uses TRBV25-1 and TRBJ2-1, with TRBD2 identical over 8 bases. CDR1 MGHDK and CDR2 SYGVNS come from the germline V gene. The CDR3 is 15 amino acids. The V gene end was trimmed by 3 bases and the J gene end by 9 bases; junction bases not matched to a gene: 10. Here the CDR3 reads CASSDLVAGLSEQFF. The CDR3 DNA follows: TGTGCCAGCAGTGACTTGGTAGCGGGACTTAGTGAGCAGTTCTTC.

This clone has only a few counts. The same CDR3 can be traced to other DNA sequences in this sample. The chain couples TRBV18 to TRBJ2-5; D is possibly TRBD2 (6 bases). This CDR3 spans 14 amino acids. Trimming removed 2 bases from V and 5 bases from J, with 12 bases in between. CDR1 and CDR2 (germline): KGHSH, LQKENI. The CDR3 spells CASSPGLAGETQYF. The CDR3 DNA is TGTGCCAGCTCACCAGGGCTGGCGGGGGAGACCCAGTACTTC.

This clone appeared a few times. This rearrangement joins TRBV28 to TRBJ2-5, with D possibly matching TRBD2 (5 bases). Between the trimmed V and J ends, which lost 5 bases and 5 bases, there was a span of 15 bases. The CDR3 length is 14 residues. The V gene's germline CDR1 is MDHEN and CDR2 SYDVKM. The CDR3 protein is CASSRASQLETQYF. The CDR3 DNA follows: TGTGCCAGCAGTAGGGCTAGCCAATTGGAGACCCAGTACTTC. The full variable domain, rest sourced from reference TRBV28 and TRBJ2-5, is DVKVTQSSRYLVKRTGEKVFLECVQDMDHENMFWYRQDPGLGLRLIYFSYDVKMKEKGDIPEGYSVSREKKERFSLILESASTNQTSMYLCASSRASQLETQYFGPGTRLLVL.

CDR3 nucleotides: TGTGCCAGCTCCCCTAGCGGGAGGGACAAAAACATTCAGTACTTC. This translates into CASSPSGRDKNIQYF. V and J are TRBV27 and TRBJ2-4, with 12 bases fitting TRBD2. The CDR3 spans 15 residues. J gave up 3 bases and V 8 bases, and 5 bases lay outside the gene matches. CDR1 is MNHEY and CDR2 is SMNVEV in the germline V gene (reference sequence).

This clone was detected only once. The V and J genes are TRBV9 and TRBJ2-2, with 11 bases identical to TRBD2. Germline CDR1 and CDR2: SGDLS and YYNGEE. The junction had 12 bases not matched to a gene; V was cut back by 4 bases and J by 1 base. CDR3 length: 19 amino acids. CDR3 bases: TGTGCCAGCAGCCCCCGGGTAGCGGGGGGGGTAAAGAACACCGGGGAGCTGTTTTTT. It translates to CASSPRVAGGVKNTGELFF.

This clone has just a few counts. This sequence joins TRBV5-6 and TRBJ1-5, with D unclear. The CDR3 extends over 12 amino acids. Deletions cut 4 bases from V and 6 bases from J, with 8 bases between. Germline assignment: CDR1 SGHDT and CDR2 YYEEEE. CDR3 amino acids: CASSAGSQPQHF. The CDR3 DNA reads TGTGCCAGCAGCGCGGGCAGTCAGCCCCAGCATTTT.

V and J are TRBV3-1 (or the pseudogene TRBV3-2) and TRBJ1-2, with D maybe TRBD1 (5 bases). Germline V gives CDR1 LGHDT, CDR2 YNNKEL (reference sequence). V lost 5 bases to trimming and J lost 7 bases, with 11 bases between them. The CDR3 runs to 12 residues. CDR3 sequence: CASSSLGRGYTF. The CDR3 bases are TGTGCCAGCAGCTCTCTGGGGCGTGGCTACACCTTC.

The chain employs TRBV6-4 and TRBJ2-7, with 9 bases identical to TRBD1. Unmatched junction bases numbered 23, after V lost 2 bases and J lost 6 bases. This CDR3 comprises 20 residues. Germline lookup yields CDR1 MRHNA and CDR2 SNTAGT. CDR3: CASSDLGEDRGDGTGCEQYF. The CDR3 coding sequence is TGTGCCAGCAGTGACCTGGGGGAGGACAGGGGAGATGGGACGGGATGCGAGCAGTACTTC.

The chain is built from TRBV24-1 and TRBJ2-1; no firm D call. CDR3 length: 13 amino acids. With 8 bases removed from V and 6 bases from J, the gap between germline ends came to 13 bases. From germline, CDR1 is KGHDR and CDR2 SFDVKD. The CDR3 reads CATTGSNSNEQFF. In DNA form, the CDR3 reads TGTGCCACCACCGGGTCTAACTCCAATGAGCAGTTCTTC.

This clone appeared a few times. The V gene is TRBV5-4, the J gene TRBJ2-1; D is unclear. Trimming took 3 bases from V and 8 from J, leaving 9 bases between them. This CDR3 comprises 12 residues. Germline CDR1 is SGHNT and CDR2 is YYREEE (reference sequence). This CDR3 is CASSSAGDEQFF. The CDR3 nucleotides are TGTGCCAGCAGCTCGGCAGGTGATGAGCAGTTCTTC.

The J gene is TRBJ2-4, the V gene TRBV5-4; 7 nucleotides align to TRBD1. Unmatched junction bases numbered 14, after V lost 6 bases and J lost 8 bases. The CDR3 extends over 15 amino acids. Germline V gene data show CDR1 as SGHNT and CDR2 as YYREEE (reference sequence). Here the CDR3 reads CASTKTGSGLHIQYF. The CDR3 DNA reads as TGTGCCAGCACCAAGACAGGGTCTGGTTTGCACATTCAGTACTTC.

This chain connects TRBV6-5 to TRBJ2-5; 7 nucleotides align to TRBD1. The germline CDR1 and CDR2 sequences are MNHEY and SVGAGI. The CDR3 contains 13 residues. The trim removed 8 bases at V and 4 bases at J, leaving 7 bases unmatched. The CDR3 sequence: CASYRGAGETQYF. The DNA of the CDR3 is TGTGCCAGCTACAGGGGCGCGGGAGAGACCCAGTACTTC.

The rearrangement links TRBV14 to TRBJ2-2, with D possibly being TRBD1 (5 bases). With 1 base removed from V and 6 bases from J, the gap between germline ends came to 12 bases. In germline, CDR1 is SGHDN, CDR2 FVKESK. CDR3 length equals 15 residues. DNA for the CDR3: TGTGCCAGCAGCCAAGTGCAGGGTAACGCCGGGGAGCTGTTTTTT. Protein sequence: CASSQVQGNAGELFF. Supplemented by reference TRBV14 and TRBJ2-2, the full variable domain reads EAGVTQFPSHSVIEKGQTVTLRCDPISGHDNLYWYRRVMGKEIKFLLHFVKESKQDESGMPNNRFLAERTGGTYSTLKVQPAELEDSGVYFCASSQVQGNAGELFFGEGSRLTVL.

The CDR3 DNA sequence: TGTGCCAGCTCCGGGGACTCTGGGGCCAACGTCCTGACTTTC. This sequence encodes CASSGDSGANVLTF. The chain combines TRBV2 with TRBJ2-6, with a possible D match to TRBD2 (5 bases). Germline V gene lookup returns CDR1 SNHLY and CDR2 FYNNEI. Trimming removed 8 bases from V and 0 bases from J, with 8 bases in between. The CDR3 is made up of 14 amino acids.

The chain uses TRBV6-1 and TRBJ2-5; 8 bases are shared with TRBD1. This CDR3 is 18 amino acids long. Germline lookup yields CDR1 MNHNS and CDR2 SASEGT. Trimming removed 2 bases from V and 6 bases from J; junction bases left unmatched: 17. The CDR3 nucleotides read TGTGCCAGCAGTGAAATCCCTCCTCCGGACAGGGTGAGGCAGACCCAGTACTTC. Translated: CASSEIPPPDRVRQTQYF.

This chain uses TRBV11-2 with TRBJ1-5; the match to TRBD1 covers 7 bases. Germline V lookup: CDR1 SGHAT, CDR2 FQNNGV. The CDR3 spans 16 residues. The trim removed 6 bases at V and 4 bases at J, leaving 12 bases unmatched. CDR3 DNA sequence: TGTGCCAGCAGGGTAGACGAGAGCAGGGGGAATCAGCCCCAGCATTTT. Translated: CASRVDESRGNQPQHF.